These T cell receptor beta chains were read from a single sample in a study of blood T cell repertoires in COVID-19. The assay was immunoSEQ multiplex PCR, and TCRdb's table has in-frame clones only and misses some. The table lists tens of thousands of clones, more than 75% of them singletons. The sample was peripheral blood. These receptors were taken from a human donor with acute or convalescent COVID-19. The donor label of this sample is uncertain. Each CDR3 is given with its conserved first and last residue. Fields, in order: CDR3 protein, CDR3 DNA, clone size, J gene, D gene, V gene. D genes are given only for firm matches. Only some rows state a clone size, as once, few, many or a class for expanded clones.

cdr3_aa: CASSLKGTGITEAFF
cdr3_nt: TGTGCCAGCAGCTTGAAGGGAACAGGGATCACTGAAGCTTTCTTT
clone_size: NA
j_call: TRBJ1-1
d_call: NA
v_call: TRBV5-6

cdr3_aa: CASSPDLVGHLPHTF
cdr3_nt: TGTGCCAGCAGCCCCGACTTAGTTGGACACCTCCCGCATACCTTC
clone_size: NA
j_call: TRBJ1-2
d_call: NA
v_call: TRBV3-1/TRBV3-2

cdr3_aa: CASSPGGGGTGELFF
cdr3_nt: TGCGCCAGCAGCCCAGGGGGTGGCGGCACCGGGGAGCTGTTTTTT
clone_size: few
j_call: TRBJ2-2
d_call: TRBD1
v_call: TRBV4-3

cdr3_aa: CAISDQHGNQPQHF
cdr3_nt: TGTGCCATCAGTGACCAACATGGCAATCAGCCCCAGCATTTT
clone_size: NA
j_call: TRBJ1-5
d_call: NA
v_call: TRBV10-3

cdr3_aa: CASSITGGRETQYF
cdr3_nt: TGTGCCAGCAGCATAACAGGGGGCAGAGAGACCCAGTACTTC
clone_size: NA
j_call: TRBJ2-5
d_call: TRBD1
v_call: TRBV7-2

cdr3_aa: CASSQARTGAGEKLFF
cdr3_nt: TGCGCCAGCAGCCAAGCTAGGACAGGGGCGGGTGAAAAACTGTTTTTT
clone_size: once
j_call: TRBJ1-4
d_call: TRBD1
v_call: TRBV4-3

cdr3_aa: CASSGGARGYEQYF
cdr3_nt: TGCGCCAGCAGCGGGGGGGCGCGGGGCTACGAGCAGTACTTC
clone_size: NA
j_call: TRBJ2-7
d_call: NA
v_call: TRBV5-1

cdr3_aa: CASSVGGSTSTDTQYF
cdr3_nt: TGTGCCAGCAGCGTAGGGGGCTCCACTAGCACAGATACGCAGTATTTT
clone_size: NA
j_call: TRBJ2-3
d_call: NA
v_call: TRBV9

cdr3_aa: CASLQQGNTEAFF
cdr3_nt: TGTGCCAGTCTCCAACAGGGTAACACTGAAGCTTTCTTT
clone_size: NA
j_call: TRBJ1-1
d_call: NA
v_call: TRBV6-5

cdr3_aa: CASSPGQQETQYF
cdr3_nt: TGTGCCAGCAGCCCCGGACAGCAAGAGACCCAGTACTTC
clone_size: few
j_call: TRBJ2-5
d_call: NA
v_call: TRBV13

cdr3_aa: CASSFSATSGANPDTQYF
cdr3_nt: TGCGCCAGCAGCTTTTCGGCCACGAGCGGGGCAAATCCAGATACGCAGTATTTT
clone_size: NA
j_call: TRBJ2-3
d_call: TRBD2
v_call: TRBV5-1

cdr3_aa: CAWSVQGILNTEAFF
cdr3_nt: TGTGCCTGGAGTGTCCAGGGTATTTTGAACACTGAAGCTTTCTTT
clone_size: NA
j_call: TRBJ1-1
d_call: NA
v_call: TRBV30

cdr3_aa: CASSKGQPPEKLFF
cdr3_nt: TGTGCCAGCAGCAAGGGACAGCCCCCCGAAAAACTGTTTTTT
clone_size: NA
j_call: TRBJ1-4
d_call: TRBD1
v_call: TRBV5-6

cdr3_aa: CASRSLTGTAQETQYF
cdr3_nt: TGTGCCAGCAGATCACTAACCGGGACAGCGCAAGAGACCCAGTACTTC
clone_size: NA
j_call: TRBJ2-5
d_call: TRBD1
v_call: TRBV7-9

cdr3_aa: CASSVGGNFFEKLFF
cdr3_nt: TGTGCCAGCAGCGTAGGCGGGAACTTTTTCGAAAAACTGTTTTTT
clone_size: NA
j_call: TRBJ1-4
d_call: NA
v_call: TRBV9

cdr3_aa: CASRPPGTSGVEQYF
cdr3_nt: TGTGCCAGCAGACCCCCCGGGACTAGCGGGGTTGAGCAGTACTTC
clone_size: few
j_call: TRBJ2-7
d_call: TRBD2
v_call: TRBV28

cdr3_aa: CASSSGQDPLEQYF
cdr3_nt: TGTGCCAGCAGTTCGGGACAGGACCCTTTAGAGCAGTACTTC
clone_size: NA
j_call: TRBJ2-7
d_call: TRBD1
v_call: TRBV28

cdr3_aa: CASSPQRRNTEAFF
cdr3_nt: TGTGCCAGCTCACCCCAGCGAAGGAACACTGAAGCTTTCTTT
clone_size: NA
j_call: TRBJ1-1
d_call: NA
v_call: TRBV18

cdr3_aa: CASSESPRGQFF
cdr3_nt: TGCGCCAGCAGTGAGTCACCTCGGGGGCAGTTCTTC
clone_size: NA
j_call: TRBJ2-1
d_call: NA
v_call: TRBV10-2

cdr3_aa: CAITSASGSLSNEQFF
cdr3_nt: TGTGCCATCACCAGTGCAAGCGGGAGTTTGTCCAATGAGCAGTTCTTC
clone_size: NA
j_call: TRBJ2-1
d_call: TRBD2
v_call: TRBV10-3

cdr3_aa: CAISEKGTQYF
cdr3_nt: TGTGCCATCAGTGAGAAGGGGACGCAGTATTTT
clone_size: few
j_call: TRBJ2-3
d_call: NA
v_call: TRBV10-3

cdr3_aa: CASSILAGGYTF
cdr3_nt: TGTGCCAGTAGTATCTTGGCAGGGGGCTACACCTTC
clone_size: NA
j_call: TRBJ1-2
d_call: NA
v_call: TRBV19

cdr3_aa: CASSQEDTGNTIYF
cdr3_nt: TGTGCCAGCAGCCAAGAGGACACTGGAAACACCATATATTTT
clone_size: NA
j_call: TRBJ1-3
d_call: NA
v_call: TRBV4-2

cdr3_aa: CASSTTGVTEQYF
cdr3_nt: TGTGCCAGCAGCACTACAGGGGTGACCGAGCAGTACTTC
clone_size: NA
j_call: TRBJ2-7
d_call: TRBD1
v_call: TRBV6-2/TRBV6-3

cdr3_aa: CASSPGLAGTETQYF
cdr3_nt: TGTGCCAGCAGCCCGGGACTAGCGGGAACAGAGACCCAGTACTTC
clone_size: NA
j_call: TRBJ2-5
d_call: TRBD2
v_call: TRBV5-4

cdr3_aa: CASSVVSLAGENEQFF
cdr3_nt: TGTGCCAGCAGCGTAGTGTCGCTAGCGGGGGAAAATGAGCAGTTCTTC
clone_size: NA
j_call: TRBJ2-1
d_call: TRBD2
v_call: TRBV9

cdr3_aa: CASSQSTVAYGYTF
cdr3_nt: TGTGCCAGCAGCCAATCCACAGTGGCCTATGGCTACACCTTC
clone_size: NA
j_call: TRBJ1-2
d_call: NA
v_call: TRBV16

cdr3_aa: CATSMSGRLTEAFF
cdr3_nt: TGTGCCACCAGTATGTCAGGGAGGTTGACTGAAGCTTTCTTT
clone_size: NA
j_call: TRBJ1-1
d_call: NA
v_call: TRBV24-1

cdr3_aa: CATTMDRGVGELFF
cdr3_nt: TGTGCCACCACCATGGACAGGGGCGTAGGGGAGCTGTTTTTT
clone_size: NA
j_call: TRBJ2-2
d_call: TRBD1
v_call: TRBV15

cdr3_aa: CASSLGGPATDTQYF
cdr3_nt: TGTGCCAGCAGCTTAGGGGGGCCAGCCACAGATACGCAGTATTTT
clone_size: NA
j_call: TRBJ2-3
d_call: NA
v_call: TRBV7-6

cdr3_aa: CASSPRRTEAFF
cdr3_nt: TGTGCCAGCTCACCGAGGCGGACTGAAGCTTTCTTT
clone_size: once
j_call: TRBJ1-1
d_call: NA
v_call: TRBV18

cdr3_aa: CASSRSAGGQSTDTQYF
cdr3_nt: TGTGCCAGCAGTCGTTCGGCGGGGGGGCAAAGCACAGATACGCAGTATTTT
clone_size: NA
j_call: TRBJ2-3
d_call: TRBD2
v_call: TRBV27

cdr3_aa: CATSQGYEQYF
cdr3_nt: TGTGCCACCAGCCAGGGCTACGAGCAGTACTTC
clone_size: NA
j_call: TRBJ2-7
d_call: NA
v_call: TRBV24-1

cdr3_aa: CASSSSTGGANVLTF
cdr3_nt: TGTGCCAGCAGTTCCTCCACTGGTGGGGCCAACGTCCTGACTTTC
clone_size: NA
j_call: TRBJ2-6
d_call: NA
v_call: TRBV28

cdr3_aa: CASSPPSGRAANTQYF
cdr3_nt: TGTGCCAGCAGCCCTCCTAGCGGGAGGGCCGCGAATACGCAGTATTTT
clone_size: NA
j_call: TRBJ2-3
d_call: TRBD2
v_call: TRBV11-3

cdr3_aa: CAISESGLNNEQFF
cdr3_nt: TGTGCCATCAGTGAGTCGGGACTAAACAATGAGCAGTTCTTC
clone_size: NA
j_call: TRBJ2-1
d_call: TRBD2
v_call: TRBV10-3

cdr3_aa: CASSPGQHGYGYTF
cdr3_nt: TGTGCCAGCAGCCCCGGACAGCACGGCTATGGCTACACCTTC
clone_size: NA
j_call: TRBJ1-2
d_call: NA
v_call: TRBV9

cdr3_aa: CASSPSWLPGQGQETQYF
cdr3_nt: TGTGCCAGCTCACCGAGTTGGTTACCGGGACAGGGCCAAGAGACCCAGTACTTC
clone_size: NA
j_call: TRBJ2-5
d_call: TRBD1
v_call: TRBV18

cdr3_aa: CASSYLGQGLTGELFF
cdr3_nt: TGTGCCAGCAGTTACCTGGGACAGGGGCTAACCGGGGAGCTGTTTTTT
clone_size: NA
j_call: TRBJ2-2
d_call: TRBD1
v_call: TRBV6-5

cdr3_aa: CASSPNRENTIYF
cdr3_nt: TGTGCCAGCTCACCGAATAGGGAGAACACCATATATTTT
clone_size: NA
j_call: TRBJ1-3
d_call: NA
v_call: TRBV18

cdr3_aa: CASSLGQQETQYF
cdr3_nt: TGTGCCAGCAGCTTAGGACAGCAAGAGACCCAGTACTTC
clone_size: NA
j_call: TRBJ2-5
d_call: NA
v_call: TRBV7-8

cdr3_aa: CASSLDRVNSPLHF
cdr3_nt: TGTGCCAGCAGTTTAGACAGGGTCAATTCACCCCTCCACTTT
clone_size: NA
j_call: TRBJ1-6
d_call: TRBD1
v_call: TRBV28

cdr3_aa: CASSQDPRQGAEAFF
cdr3_nt: TGCGCCAGCAGCCAAGATCCCCGTCAGGGGGCGGAAGCTTTCTTT
clone_size: once
j_call: TRBJ1-1
d_call: TRBD1
v_call: TRBV4-1

cdr3_aa: CASSYEAPGTGELFF
cdr3_nt: TGTGCCAGCAGTTACGAGGCGCCCGGCACCGGGGAGCTGTTTTTT
clone_size: NA
j_call: TRBJ2-2
d_call: NA
v_call: TRBV6-5

cdr3_aa: CASSAPTGNYGYTF
cdr3_nt: TGTGCCAGCAGCGCCCCGACAGGGAACTATGGCTACACCTTC
clone_size: NA
j_call: TRBJ1-2
d_call: TRBD1
v_call: TRBV25-1

cdr3_aa: CASSIEQGSNQPQHF
cdr3_nt: TGTGCCAGTAGTATAGAACAGGGCAGCAATCAGCCCCAGCATTTT
clone_size: NA
j_call: TRBJ1-5
d_call: NA
v_call: TRBV19

cdr3_aa: CASSSSLGGAIQPQHF
cdr3_nt: TGTGCCAGCAGCTCCTCTCTGGGGGGGGCGATTCAGCCCCAGCATTTT
clone_size: NA
j_call: TRBJ1-5
d_call: NA
v_call: TRBV7-2

cdr3_aa: CAWSKTGRAFF
cdr3_nt: TGTGCCTGGAGTAAGACAGGGCGGGCTTTCTTT
clone_size: NA
j_call: TRBJ1-1
d_call: TRBD1
v_call: TRBV30

cdr3_aa: CASSRDRGNQPQHF
cdr3_nt: TGTGCCAGCAGCCGTGACAGGGGCAATCAGCCCCAGCATTTT
clone_size: NA
j_call: TRBJ1-5
d_call: TRBD1
v_call: TRBV5-5

cdr3_aa: CAISLVRGEKLFF
cdr3_nt: TGTGCCATCAGTCTTGTTAGGGGTGAAAAACTGTTTTTT
clone_size: NA
j_call: TRBJ1-4
d_call: NA
v_call: TRBV10-3